Listed here is a single T cell receptor (beta chain). TCRdb keeps only in-frame clones here, not all; method: immunoSEQ multiplex PCR. This table holds about 220,000 clones, 70% to 90% found once. This sample is part of a study of blood T cell repertoires in COVID-19. Study overall: Some COVID-19 samples were acute and others convalescent; all came from the United States, Italy and Spain.

The CDR3 loop spans 18 amino acids. The V and J ends lost 4 bases and 2 bases, in that order; junction bases with no gene match: 13. The germline V gene encodes CDR1 MGHRA and CDR2 YSYEKL. Sequenced input: PBMCs or T cells enriched from blood (not recorded which). The chain couples TRBV4-1 to TRBJ2-1, with 8 bases that match TRBD2. This receptor was identified in a woman aged 35 to 49 with acute COVID-19. The CDR3 nucleotides are TGCGCCAGCAGCCGCACGGGGTCGGGAGGGGTGGCCTACAATGAGCAGTTCTTC. Protein: CASSRTGSGGVAYNEQFF.